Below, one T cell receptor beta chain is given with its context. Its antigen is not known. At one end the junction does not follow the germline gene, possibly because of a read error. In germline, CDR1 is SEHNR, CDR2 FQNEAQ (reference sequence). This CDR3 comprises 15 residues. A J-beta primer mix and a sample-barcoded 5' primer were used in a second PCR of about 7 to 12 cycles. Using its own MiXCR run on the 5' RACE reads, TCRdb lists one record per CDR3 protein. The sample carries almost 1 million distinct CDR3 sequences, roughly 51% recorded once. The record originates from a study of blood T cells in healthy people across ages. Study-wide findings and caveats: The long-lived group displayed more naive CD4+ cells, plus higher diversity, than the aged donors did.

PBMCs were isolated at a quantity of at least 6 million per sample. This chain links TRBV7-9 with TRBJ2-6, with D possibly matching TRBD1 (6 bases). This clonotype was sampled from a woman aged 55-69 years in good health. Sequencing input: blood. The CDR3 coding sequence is TGTGCCAGCAGCTTACAGGGGTCTGGGGCCCACGTCCTGACTTTC. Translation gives CASSLQGSGAHVLTF.